The clone carrying this T cell receptor (beta chain) was counted ten times or more. This clone may be a read error of a much larger clone one base away. TCRdb processed the multiplex PCR reads anew with MiXCR; each CDR3 protein has one entry. The sample includes about 140,000 distinct CDR3 sequences, roughly 33% seen only once; the top ten take roughly 2.2%. This specimen comes from a study of breast tumors, draining lymph nodes, adjacent tissues. Germline CDR1 LGHNA, CDR2 YSLEER. V gave up 0 bases and J gave up 12 bases, with 20 bases separating them. This CDR3 region has 15 residues. The lymph nodes were axillary draining lymph nodes from breast cancer patients.

This receptor was identified in a female donor with breast cancer. Some clones in this sample may be carry-over from other donors' samples. The gene calls are TRBV4-3 and TRBJ1-2; D is possibly TRBD1 (6 bases). The source material was axillary lymph node tissue. CDR3 DNA sequence: TGCGCCAGCAGCCAAGATGGGAGTAAGATCGGGGGCCACACCTTC. Translating gives CASSQDGSKIGGHTF.